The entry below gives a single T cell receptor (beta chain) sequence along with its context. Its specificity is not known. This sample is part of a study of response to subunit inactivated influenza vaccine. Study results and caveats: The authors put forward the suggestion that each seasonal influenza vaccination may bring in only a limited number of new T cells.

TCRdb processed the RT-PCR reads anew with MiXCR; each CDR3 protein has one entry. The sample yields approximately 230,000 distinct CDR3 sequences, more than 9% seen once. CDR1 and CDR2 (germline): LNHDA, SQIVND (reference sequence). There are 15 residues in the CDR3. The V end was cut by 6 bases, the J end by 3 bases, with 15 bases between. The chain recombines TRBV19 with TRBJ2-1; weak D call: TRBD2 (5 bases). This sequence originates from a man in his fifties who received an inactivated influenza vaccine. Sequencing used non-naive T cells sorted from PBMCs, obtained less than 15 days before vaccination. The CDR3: CASREGRARYNEQFF. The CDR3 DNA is TGTGCCAGTAGAGAGGGTAGGGCCCGCTACAATGAGCAGTTCTTC.